The entry below describes one TCR beta chain. The antigen is unknown. The V end lost 3 bases, the J end lost 6 bases, and 9 bases lay between the germline ends. The germline gives CDR1 MNHEY, CDR2 SMNVEV (reference sequence). This CDR3 contains 13 residues. The sample is drawn from a study of graft-versus-host responses after intestinal transplantation. Study at large: Recipients received multivisceral, liver-intestinal, or isolated intestinal transplants. Every recipient had anti-thymocyte globulin induction and around 3 years of tacrolimus plus steroids. General study points: There were GvH clones found in recipient marrow, and some of them appeared first in ileum or blood. Early declines in HvG clones that occurred post-transplant were associated with peak circulating GvH clone levels.

Some clones are missing from TCRdb's copy, which holds only in-frame ones; the method was immunoSEQ multiplex PCR. The sample has some 13,000 clones, almost 85% seen once; the top ten hold roughly 25%. This TCR was sampled from a human patient who received an intestinal transplant, so some T cells may come from the graft donor. The chain couples TRBV27 to TRBJ2-1; D is ambiguous. The source material was PBMCs, sampled after intestinal transplantation. CDR3 amino acids: CASSFGSVNEQFF. DNA for the CDR3: TGTGCCAGCAGTTTTGGTAGTGTCAATGAGCAGTTCTTC.